Listed below are T cell receptor beta chains from one sample, sequenced in a study of OX40 agonist ivuxolimab in advanced cancers. Assay used: immunoSEQ multiplex PCR; TCRdb lists only in-frame clones, some missing. Here the sample spans 100,000 to 150,000 clones, just under 95% being singletons. The source was CD4+ or CD8+ T cells sorted from blood, collected in a trial of the OX40 agonist ivuxolimab. These receptors all come from an adult with an advanced solid tumor such as melanoma, head and neck, liver or kidney cancer. CDR3s include the opening cysteine and the closing phenylalanine or tryptophan. A D gene is named only where the DNA matches it firmly. Clone sizes are given selectively: once, few, many, or a class where the clone is expanded.

d_gene	abundance	len	v_gene	j_gene	CDR3nt	CDR3aa
-	once	11	TRBV5-6	TRBJ2-5	TGTGCCAGCAGAAAAAGAGAGACCCAGTACTTC	CASRKRETQYF
-	once	16	TRBV7-3	TRBJ1-1	TGTGCCAGCAGCTCCCAGGGACACACACTTCGCACTGAAGCTTTCTTT	CASSSQGHTLRTEAFF
-	-	14	TRBV9	TRBJ2-7	TGTGCCAGCAGCCCAGGAGGGGGCTCCCACGAGCAGTACTTC	CASSPGGGSHEQYF
TRBD2	-	15	TRBV28	TRBJ2-5	TGTGCCAGCAGTTTGGTGGACGGGGGGCAAGAGACCCAGTACTTC	CASSLVDGGQETQYF
TRBD2	-	14	TRBV19	TRBJ2-3	TGTGCCAGTACCGTGGGAGGGAGGACAGATACGCAGTATTTT	CASTVGGRTDTQYF
-	-	15	TRBV19	TRBJ2-6	TGTGCCAGTAGTCTGGCGGGCTCTGGGGCCAACGTCCTGACTTTC	CASSLAGSGANVLTF
-	-	12	TRBV7-2	TRBJ2-3	TGTGCCAGCAGCTTTATATCAGATACGCAGTATTTT	CASSFISDTQYF
TRBD1	-	16	TRBV7-9	TRBJ1-2	TGTGCCAGCAGCTCCAAGGCGGGACAGGGGACGGCCGACTACACCTTC	CASSSKAGQGTADYTF
TRBD1	-	14	TRBV27	TRBJ2-7	TGTGCCAGCAGTTTGAAGGGACAGTCCTACGAGCAGTACTTC	CASSLKGQSYEQYF
-	-	15	TRBV5-4	TRBJ1-5	TGTGCCAGCAGCTTATCCCCGTATAGCAATCAGCCCCAGCATTTT	CASSLSPYSNQPQHF
TRBD1	-	14	TRBV11-2	TRBJ2-2	TGTGCCGTCCGCGGACAGGAGAACACCGGGGAGCTGTTTTTT	CAVRGQENTGELFF
-	-	17	TRBV7-3	TRBJ2-2	TGTGCCAGCAGCTTAAGTGCAGGGCTGGGTAAAACCGGGGAGCTGTTTTTT	CASSLSAGLGKTGELFF
TRBD1	-	14	TRBV7-2	TRBJ1-1	TGTGCCAGCAGCTGGGACAGGACTAACACTGAAGCTTTCTTT	CASSWDRTNTEAFF
TRBD1	-	14	TRBV5-1	TRBJ2-2	TGCGCCAGCAGCCCGCGACAGGGGATCGGGGAGCTGTTTTTT	CASSPRQGIGELFF
-	-	12	TRBV7-9	TRBJ2-7	TGTGCCAGCAGCTTCGACCTATACGAGCAGTACTTC	CASSFDLYEQYF
-	-	11	TRBV28	TRBJ2-1	TGTGCCAGTATGGAGAACGATGAGCAGTTCTTC	CASMENDEQFF
-	-	12	TRBV9	TRBJ2-3	TGTGCCAGCAGCGTAGCCGAAGATACGCAGTATTTT	CASSVAEDTQYF
-	-	14	TRBV6-5	TRBJ1-1	TGTGCCAGCAGTTATGGGGGCGCGAACACTGAAGCTTTCTTT	CASSYGGANTEAFF
-	-	12	TRBV6-6	TRBJ1-2	TGTGCCAGCAGTTTTGCGGGCGAGGGCTACACCTTC	CASSFAGEGYTF
-	-	14	TRBV9	TRBJ2-1	TGTGCCAGCAGCGTAAGGGAGAGGGGGAATGAGCAGTTCTTC	CASSVRERGNEQFF
-	few	18	TRBV21-1	TRBJ2-7	TGTGCCAGCAGCAAAGCTTGGGGCCCCGCGGCTGAGGATTACGAGCAGTACTTC	CASSKAWGPAAEDYEQYF
-	-	18	TRBV21-1	TRBJ1-4	TGTGCCAGCAGCAAAGTGCGTGAGACAGGGGCTTTTAATGAAAAACTGTTTTTT	CASSKVRETGAFNEKLFF
TRBD2	-	14	TRBV30	TRBJ2-1	TGTGCCTGGAGTAGCGGGAGGGCGACCAATGAGCAGTTCTTC	CAWSSGRATNEQFF
TRBD2	-	16	TRBV7-9	TRBJ2-5	TGTGCCAGCAGCTCTGTAGCGGGCACAAACGGAGAGACCCAGTACTTC	CASSSVAGTNGETQYF
-	-	14	TRBV5-4	TRBJ1-3	TGTGCCAGCAAGGAGGGGTACCCTGGAAACACCATATATTTT	CASKEGYPGNTIYF
-	-	13	TRBV7-2	TRBJ2-2	TGTGCCAGCAGCTTGGGTCCCACCGGGGAGCTGTTTTTT	CASSLGPTGELFF
-	-	16	TRBV9	TRBJ2-7	TGTGCCAGCAGCGTAGGAGAGGGGGAGGGAGGCTACGAGCAGTACTTC	CASSVGEGEGGYEQYF
-	-	13	TRBV7-9	TRBJ2-7	TGTGCCAGCAGCTTCGACAGGTCCTACGAGCAGTACTTC	CASSFDRSYEQYF
-	-	14	TRBV5-1	TRBJ1-2	TGCGCCAGCAGCTGGGTCCCCTCGACTGATGGCTACACCTTC	CASSWVPSTDGYTF
-	-	17	TRBV9	TRBJ2-6	TGTGCCAGCAGCGTAGCTCCGGGAATCTCTGGGGCCAACGTCCTGACTTTC	CASSVAPGISGANVLTF
-	-	13	TRBV7-9	TRBJ1-2	TGTGCCAGCAGCAACAGGGATGTATTTGCGAGCACCTTC	CASSNRDVFASTF
TRBD1	-	18	TRBV28	TRBJ2-6	TGTGCCAGCAAATGGAGTTTGGGACAGGGGGTCGGGGCCAACGTCCTGACTTTC	CASKWSLGQGVGANVLTF
-	-	18	TRBV7-5	TRBJ1-5	TGTGCCAGAAGCAGCTACAGGGGGCTAGTTGGTCGCAATCAGCCCCAGCATTTT	CARSSYRGLVGRNQPQHF
-	-	14	TRBV5-1	TRBJ2-3	TGCGCCAGCAGCTCTGACAGGGAGGCAGATACGCAGTATTTT	CASSSDREADTQYF
TRBD1	-	12	TRBV5-4	TRBJ2-7	TGTGCCAGCAGCGAGGACAGGTACGAGCAGTACTTC	CASSEDRYEQYF
-	-	13	TRBV28	TRBJ1-5	TGTGCCACCCCCGGGGGCCCAAATCAGCCCCAGCATTTT	CATPGGPNQPQHF
-	-	11	TRBV6-5	TRBJ1-2	TGTGCCGCTTATGACGGCTATGGCTACACCTTC	CAAYDGYGYTF
-	once	16	TRBV30	TRBJ1-6	TGTGCCTGGAGTGATAGAGGGGGCTCCTATAATTCACCCCTCCACTTT	CAWSDRGGSYNSPLHF
TRBD2	-	22	TRBV4-3	TRBJ2-5	TGCGCCAGCAGCCAAGATGGACGGTCGGCGGGAGCCCCCCAGAGTTACCAAGAGACCCAGTACTTC	CASSQDGRSAGAPQSYQETQYF
-	-	15	TRBV7-2	TRBJ2-7	TGTGCCAGCAGCTTGTCAGGAGTCGGCTCCTACGAGCAGTACTTC	CASSLSGVGSYEQYF
-	-	16	TRBV11-3	TRBJ1-5	TGTGCCAGCAGCTTAAACGAATGCCATAGCAATCAGCCCCAGCATTTT	CASSLNECHSNQPQHF
TRBD2	-	17	TRBV7-7	TRBJ2-1	TGTGCTAGCAGCTTAGAGGTGGTAGCGGGAGGGTACAATGAGCAGTTCTTC	CASSLEVVAGGYNEQFF
TRBD1	-	16	TRBV5-1	TRBJ1-2	TGCGCCAGCAGCTTGGAAGGGACAGGAGGGCGACATGGCTACACCTTC	CASSLEGTGGRHGYTF
-	-	15	TRBV28	TRBJ2-7	TGTGCCAGCAGTTATCGGGCTGCCAAGACCTACGAGCAGTACTTC	CASSYRAAKTYEQYF
TRBD2	-	17	TRBV5-1	TRBJ2-3	TGCGCCAGCAGCTTGGGTACTAGCGGGACCCGCACAGATACGCAGTATTTT	CASSLGTSGTRTDTQYF
-	-	12	TRBV16	TRBJ1-4	TGTGCCAGCAGCCCAGGGAATGAAAAACTGTTTTTT	CASSPGNEKLFF
TRBD1	-	12	TRBV10-3	TRBJ1-4	TGTGCCATCAGGGGACAGAATGAAAAACTGTTTTTT	CAIRGQNEKLFF
-	-	15	TRBV6-5	TRBJ1-3	TGTGCCAGCAGTTACTCGGGGATCTCTGGAAACACCATATATTTT	CASSYSGISGNTIYF
-	-	15	TRBV5-1	TRBJ2-1	TGCGCCAGCAGCTTGGCCGGAAGCTCCTACAATGAGCAGTTCTTC	CASSLAGSSYNEQFF
-	-	16	TRBV13	TRBJ1-3	TGTGCCAGCAGCGGATCCGGGGCAGCCTCTGGAAACACCATATATTTT	CASSGSGAASGNTIYF
TRBD1	-	18	TRBV19	TRBJ1-3	TGTGCCAGTAGTTCCCCCACAGGGGGAATGATTTTTGGAAACACCATATATTTT	CASSSPTGGMIFGNTIYF
TRBD2	-	19	TRBV11-2	TRBJ2-4	TGTGCCAGCAGCTTAGATGGGGCTAGCGGGACCCCGAGAGGAAACATTCAGTACTTC	CASSLDGASGTPRGNIQYF
-	few	16	TRBV7-9	TRBJ1-1	TGTGCCAGCAGCTTAGCGCCAGGGGCGGGGAACACTGAAGCTTTCTTT	CASSLAPGAGNTEAFF
-	-	15	TRBV11-3	TRBJ2-7	TGTGCCAGCAGCTTACAGGCCAGTGTCTCCGACGAGCAGTACTTC	CASSLQASVSDEQYF